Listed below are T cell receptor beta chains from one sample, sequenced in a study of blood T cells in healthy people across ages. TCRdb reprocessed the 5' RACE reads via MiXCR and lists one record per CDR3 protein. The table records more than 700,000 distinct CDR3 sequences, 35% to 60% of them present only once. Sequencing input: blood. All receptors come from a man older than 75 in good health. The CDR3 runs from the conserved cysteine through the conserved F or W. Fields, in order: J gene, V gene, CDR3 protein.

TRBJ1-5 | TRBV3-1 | CASSQRQGNQPQHF
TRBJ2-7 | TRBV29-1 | CSVGTSGSLGEQYF
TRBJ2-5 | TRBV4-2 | CASSQGANQETQYF
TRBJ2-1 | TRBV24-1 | CATRRNGTTHDSSYNEQFF
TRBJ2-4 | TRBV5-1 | CAGCEGSEAKNIQYF
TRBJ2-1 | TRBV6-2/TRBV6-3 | CASSPGTSPYNEQFF
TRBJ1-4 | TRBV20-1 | CSAREVALGNEKLFF
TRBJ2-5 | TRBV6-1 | CASSELGVGLQETQYF
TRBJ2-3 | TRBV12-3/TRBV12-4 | CASTPPGYSWQSSTDTQYF
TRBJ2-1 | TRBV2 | CASNEGDRVYNEQFF
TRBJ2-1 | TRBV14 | CASSQVNRNEQFF
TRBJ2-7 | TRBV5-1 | CASSTAGTSGSYEQYF
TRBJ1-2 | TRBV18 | CASSPRTGDVGYTF
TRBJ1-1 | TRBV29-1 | CSVDLGGGTEAFF
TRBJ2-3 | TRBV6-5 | CASRDTDTQYF
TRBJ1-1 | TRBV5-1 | CASNDQRGGTEAFF
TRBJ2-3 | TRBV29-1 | CSALGLAESTDTQYF
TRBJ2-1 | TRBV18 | CAGSPPMGQNNEQFF
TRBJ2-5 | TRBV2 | CASSVFGHYQETQYF
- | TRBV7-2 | CASSRQGTEYNEQYF
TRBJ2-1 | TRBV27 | CASSQGGREQFF
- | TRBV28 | CASSLLGQGIQETQYF
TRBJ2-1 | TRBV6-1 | CASSPRSGASSYNEQFF
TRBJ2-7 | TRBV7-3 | CASSEDDSYEQYF